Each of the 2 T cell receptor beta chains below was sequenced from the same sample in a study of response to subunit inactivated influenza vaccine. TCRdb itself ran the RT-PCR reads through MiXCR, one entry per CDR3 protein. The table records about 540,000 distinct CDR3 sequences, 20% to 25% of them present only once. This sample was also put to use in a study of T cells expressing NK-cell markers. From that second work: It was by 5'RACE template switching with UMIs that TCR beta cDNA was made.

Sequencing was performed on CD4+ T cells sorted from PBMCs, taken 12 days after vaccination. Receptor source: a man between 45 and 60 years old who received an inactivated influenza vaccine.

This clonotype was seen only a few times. In nucleotides, the CDR3 is TGTGCCAGCAGCCAGGGGGTGCTAGCGGGGATAAACACCGGGGAGCTGTTTTTT. This encodes CASSQGVLAGINTGELFF. This chain links TRBV11-2 with TRBJ2-2; TRBD2 matches at 9 bases. Trimming cost V 5 bases and J 2 bases; bases outside gene matches: 12. Per germline, CDR1 SGHAT and CDR2 FQNNGV. The CDR3 length is 18 residues.

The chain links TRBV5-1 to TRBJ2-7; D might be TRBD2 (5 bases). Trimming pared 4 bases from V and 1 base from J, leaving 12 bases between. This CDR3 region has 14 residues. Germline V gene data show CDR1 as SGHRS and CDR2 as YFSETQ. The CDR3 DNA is TGCGCCAGCAGCCCTCGGACTCAATCCTACGAGCAGTACTTC. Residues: CASSPRTQSYEQYF.